The 28 T cell receptor beta chains below come from one sample, sequenced in a study of sequential checkpoint blockade in melanoma. Treatment: randomized to nivolumab then ipilimumab (arm A) or the reverse (arm B). Here immunoSEQ multiplex PCR was the method, and the copy in TCRdb shows in-frame clones only, minus some. The sample holds about 21,000 clones, approximately 80% seen once. The sequencing here drew on CD8+ T cells sorted from blood (inferred from file names), taken from a patient given nivolumab and ipilimumab in sequence. The receptors stem from a human donor with melanoma.

The chain is built from TRBV5-1 and TRBJ2-7, with 7 bases aligning to TRBD2. V was clipped by 0 bases and J by 5 bases; unmatched bases: 8. The germline gives CDR1 SGHRS, CDR2 YFSETQ. This CDR3 spans 15 amino acids. In nucleotides, the CDR3 is TGCGCCAGCAGCTTGGCTGCGGGAGTCATGAACGAGCAGTACTTC. Its translation is CASSLAAGVMNEQYF.

A note on this clone: The CDR3 does not end in the conserved phenylalanine or tryptophan, so this is likely a read error. The J gene is TRBJ1-5, the V gene TRBV7-9; 11 positions agree with TRBD1. Germline CDR1 is SEHNR and CDR2 is FQNEAQ (reference sequence). Unmatched junction bases numbered 9, after V lost 5 bases and J lost 0 bases. This CDR3 region has 18 residues. The chain's CDR3 is CASSRGTGGPNSNQPQHL. The CDR3 DNA sequence: TGTGCCAGCAGCAGAGGGACAGGGGGTCCGAATAGCAATCAGCCCCAGCATCTT.

The chain couples TRBV5-1 to TRBJ2-5; TRBD2 might be the D (5 bases). The DNA end is a closer match to TRBJ2-7, so the J assignment may be wrong. The V gene's germline CDR1 is SGHRS and CDR2 YFSETQ. The CDR3 loop spans 14 amino acids. CDR3 DNA sequence: TGCGCCAGCAGCTTCATAGGACTTTCCTACGAGCAGTACTTC. Translating it yields CASSFIGLSYEQYF.

The chain recombines TRBV7-9 with TRBJ2-2; 11 positions match TRBD2. Germline CDR1 is SEHNR and CDR2 is FQNEAQ (reference sequence). CDR3 size: 16 residues. J lost 5 bases, V lost 6 bases, and 8 bases had no gene match. In DNA form, the CDR3 reads TGTGCCAGCAGATTTAGCGGGAGGGTCCGAACCGGGGAGCTGTTTTTT. As protein: CASRFSGRVRTGELFF.

V and J are TRBV28 and TRBJ1-1; no definite D call. Germline V CDR1 and CDR2: MDHEN, SYDVKM. Trimming took 4 bases from V and 1 from J, leaving 10 bases between them. The CDR3 contains 14 residues. The CDR3 loop is CASSSPRRNTEAFF. The CDR3 region has the DNA TGTGCCAGCAGTTCCCCCCGTAGGAACACTGAAGCTTTCTTT. Filled out from reference TRBV28 and TRBJ1-1, the complete variable domain reads DVKVTQSSRYLVKRTGEKVFLECVQDMDHENMFWYRQDPGLGLRLIYFSYDVKMKEKGDIPEGYSVSREKKERFSLILESASTNQTSMYLCASSSPRRNTEAFFGQGTRLTVV.

The chain recombines TRBV2 with TRBJ2-1; TRBD2 aligns across 11 bases. From germline, CDR1 is SNHLY and CDR2 FYNNEI. After removal of 6 bases from V and 5 bases from J, the junction contained 12 bases not matched to a gene. The CDR3 totals 17 residues. CDR3 coding DNA: TGTGCCAGCAGCCTAGATAAGACTAGCGGGGACGACAATGAGCAGTTCTTC. Encoded protein: CASSLDKTSGDDNEQFF.

This clone came up once. The V call is TRBV5-4, the J call TRBJ2-7; possible D gene TRBD1, 5 bases. Between the trimmed V and J ends, which lost 0 bases and 2 bases, there was a span of 9 bases. The CDR3 has 14 residues. Per germline, CDR1 SGHNT and CDR2 YYREEE (reference sequence). CDR3 protein: CASSLDRLTYEQYF. The CDR3 DNA reads TGTGCCAGCAGCTTGGACAGGCTGACCTACGAGCAGTACTTC.

The V and J genes are TRBV6-5 and TRBJ1-5; D possibly corresponds to TRBD1 (5 bases). The CDR3 totals 14 residues. Trimming stripped 5 bases from V and 4 bases from J, with 12 bases between. The germline gives CDR1 MNHEY, CDR2 SVGAGI. CDR3 amino acids: CASSEGDFNQPQHF. The CDR3 coding sequence is TGTGCCAGCAGTGAAGGGGATTTTAATCAGCCCCAGCATTTT.

This clone showed up just once. The chain carries TRBV27 and TRBJ2-7; TRBD2 agrees at 10 bases. The V segment lost 6 bases and the J segment 3 bases; nucleotides outside the gene matches: 5. The CDR3 covers 14 residues. Germline CDR1 reads MNHEY; CDR2 reads SMNVEV (reference sequence). CDR3 nucleotide sequence: TGTGCCAGCAGCTTAGCGGGAGGTGGCTACGAGCAGTACTTC. Its protein is CASSLAGGGYEQYF.

As concerns this clone: In the same sample, other DNA sequences code for this CDR3. V and J are TRBV7-9 and TRBJ1-1; D possibly corresponds to TRBD1 (6 bases). This CDR3 has 14 residues. Looked up from germline, CDR1 is SEHNR and CDR2 is FQNEAQ (reference sequence). Trimming stripped 1 base from V and 4 bases from J, with 10 bases between. CDR3 sequence reads: CASSLVGGITEAFF. As DNA, the CDR3 is TGTGCCAGCAGCTTAGTAGGGGGAATCACTGAAGCTTTCTTT.

J is TRBJ2-5 and V is TRBV25-1; TRBD2 aligns across 7 bases. Gene TRBJ2-7 matches the end of the DNA better, so the J call may be wrong. Germline V gene data show CDR1 as MGHDK and CDR2 as SYGVNS. The CDR3 is 15 amino acids. CDR3 nucleotides: TGTGCCAGCAGTGAATCGGGGGGATTGGGATACGAGCAGTACTTC. It codes for CASSESGGLGYEQYF.

CDR3: CASSLERDRGKEKLFF. DNA for the CDR3: TGTGCCAGCAGCTTGGAGAGGGACAGGGGAAAGGAAAAACTGTTTTTT. The rearrangement links TRBV5-5 to TRBJ1-4, with 10 bases matching TRBD1. In germline, CDR1 is SGHKS, CDR2 YYEKEE (reference sequence). This CDR3 region has 16 residues. Trimming removed 0 bases from V and 8 bases from J; junction bases left unmatched: 7.

The count of this clone is one. The rearrangement uses TRBV7-9 and TRBJ2-5; D is perhaps TRBD1 (6 bases). The germline V gene has CDR1 SEHNR and CDR2 FQNEAQ (reference sequence). The CDR3 has 15 amino acids. V lost 2 bases, J lost 4 bases, and 14 bases lay in between. The CDR3 nucleotides are TGTGCCAGCAGCTTATTTAGAGGCAGGGGAGAGACCCAGTACTTC. Translation: CASSLFRGRGETQYF.

Here the CDR3 DNA reads TGTGCCAGCAGCGTGACTAGCGGGAGAAGCTATGAGCAGTTCTTC. Translating it yields CASSVTSGRSYEQFF. The chain employs TRBV9 and TRBJ2-1, with TRBD2 identical over 12 bases. With 2 bases clipped from V and 8 bases from J, the junction kept 5 bases outside the gene matches. This CDR3 has 15 amino acids. Germline CDR1 and CDR2: SGDLS and YYNGEE.

This clone appeared a few times. This rearrangement joins TRBV9 to TRBJ2-7; D might be TRBD2 (6 bases). Trimming took off 0 bases at V and 2 bases at J, with 12 bases between the two ends. CDR1 and CDR2 from the germline V gene are SGDLS and YYNGEE. The CDR3 is 15 residues long. In DNA form, the CDR3 reads TGTGCCAGCAGCGTAGAGGGGACTGCCGCCTACGAGCAGTACTTC. Translating it yields CASSVEGTAAYEQYF.

The sample holds a few counts of this clone. The gene calls are TRBV7-9 and TRBJ2-7; TRBD1 matches 8 bases. V was pared by 3 bases and J by 6 bases, with 10 bases of the junction left unmatched. The CDR3 has 15 amino acids. Germline values: CDR1 SEHNR, CDR2 FQNEAQ (reference sequence). CDR3 residues: CASSFGQGRIREQYF. CDR3 DNA sequence: TGTGCCAGCAGCTTCGGACAGGGTCGGATCCGCGAGCAGTACTTC.

The rearrangement uses TRBV30 and TRBJ2-7; weak D call: TRBD1 (6 bases). Trimming took 5 bases from V and 1 from J, leaving 21 bases between them. This CDR3 contains 16 residues. Germline CDR1 GTSNPN, CDR2 SVGIG (reference sequence). The CDR3 DNA sequence: TGTGCCTGGGCCGGGACACCCTCCCGAAAGTCCTACGAGCAGTACTTC. Its protein product is CAWAGTPSRKSYEQYF. Combining the CDR3 with reference TRBV30 and TRBJ2-7 gives the whole variable domain SQTIHQWPATLVQPVGSPLSLECTVEGTSNPNLYWYRQAAGRGLQLLFYSVGIGQISSEVPQNLSASRPQDRQFILSSKKLLLSDSGFYLCAWAGTPSRKSYEQYFGPGTRLTVT.

The chain recombines TRBV27 with TRBJ2-5, with TRBD2 matching 12 bases. The V segment lost 5 bases and the J segment 2 bases; nucleotides outside the gene matches: 3. Germline V gene data show CDR1 as MNHEY and CDR2 as SMNVEV (reference sequence). The CDR3 runs to 15 residues. The CDR3 loop reads CASSETSGGQETQYF. The CDR3 DNA reads as TGTGCCAGCAGTGAGACTAGCGGGGGACAAGAGACCCAGTACTTC.

This chain connects TRBV13 to TRBJ2-1; D remains ambiguous. Germline V CDR1 and CDR2: PRHDT, FYEKMQ (reference sequence). The CDR3 consists of 11 residues. V gave up 2 bases and J gave up 15 bases, with 11 bases separating them. Here the CDR3 DNA reads TGTGCCAGCAGCTTAAGCTCCACTCGGTTCTTC. Its protein product is CASSLSSTRFF.

This clone was seen once. J is TRBJ2-3 and V is TRBV5-1, with TRBD2 matching 9 bases. Germline CDR1 is SGHRS and CDR2 is YFSETQ. The CDR3 is 15 residues long. With 0 bases clipped from V and 5 bases from J, the junction kept 4 bases outside the gene matches. The CDR3 sequence: CASSLGFSGRDTQYF. The CDR3 DNA reads TGCGCCAGCAGCTTGGGATTTAGCGGGAGAGATACGCAGTATTTT.

The genes are TRBV9 and TRBJ2-7, with 9 bases identical to TRBD1. The V gene end was trimmed by 0 bases and the J gene end by 2 bases; junction bases not matched to a gene: 3. This CDR3 spans 15 amino acids. The germline gives CDR1 SGDLS, CDR2 YYNGEE. Here the CDR3 reads CASSVGQGGTYEQYF. CDR3 DNA sequence: TGTGCCAGCAGCGTAGGACAGGGGGGAACCTACGAGCAGTACTTC.

The chain combines TRBV28 with TRBJ1-5; weak D call: TRBD1 (6 bases). The CDR3 extends over 15 amino acids. Germline V gene sequence: CDR1 MDHEN, CDR2 SYDVKM. V lost 3 bases, J lost 4 bases, and 13 bases lay in between. The CDR3 region is CASSFEDSLNQPQHF. The CDR3 DNA reads as TGTGCCAGCAGTTTTGAGGACAGCCTTAATCAGCCCCAGCATTTT.

The genes are TRBV5-1 and TRBJ1-5; D is perhaps TRBD1 (5 bases). The germline CDR1 and CDR2 sequences are SGHRS and YFSETQ. Trimming removed 4 bases at V and 0 bases at J, with 11 bases between. The CDR3 extends over 15 amino acids. The CDR3 is CASSEGLFSNQPQHF. CDR3 bases: TGCGCCAGCAGCGAGGGACTTTTTAGCAATCAGCCCCAGCATTTT.

The rearrangement joins TRBV10-3 to TRBJ1-1, with no clear D. Germline CDR1 ENHRY, CDR2 SYGVKD. The V and J ends lost 4 bases and 2 bases respectively, with 17 bases between them. There are 16 residues in the CDR3. In nucleotides, the CDR3 is TGTGCCATCAGTGCCTTCGAGACTGAGGTTAACACTGAAGCTTTCTTT. Amino acid sequence: CAISAFETEVNTEAFF.

The gene calls are TRBV27 and TRBJ2-5, with D maybe TRBD2 (5 bases). CDR3 length: 16 residues. The V gene's germline CDR1 is MNHEY and CDR2 SMNVEV (reference sequence). V was pared by 5 bases and J by 4 bases, with 20 bases between. The CDR3 reads CASSPFRGEAVETQYF. The CDR3 nucleotides read TGTGCCAGCAGTCCGTTCCGGGGAGAAGCGGTAGAGACCCAGTACTTC.

The genes are TRBV30 and TRBJ2-7, with 7 bases fitting TRBD1. CDR3 length: 15 residues. Germline V gene sequence: CDR1 GTSNPN, CDR2 SVGIG (reference sequence). The V gene end was trimmed by 0 bases and the J gene end by 2 bases; junction bases not matched to a gene: 7. The CDR3 sequence is CAWSVHWDSAYEQYF. CDR3 bases: TGTGCCTGGAGTGTACACTGGGACAGCGCCTACGAGCAGTACTTC.

The chain carries TRBV13 and TRBJ2-7, with 10 bases fitting TRBD1. V was pared by 3 bases and J by 6 bases, with 5 bases of the junction left unmatched. This CDR3 has 14 residues. Germline V gene lookup returns CDR1 PRHDT and CDR2 FYEKMQ (reference sequence). The CDR3 DNA follows: TGTGCCAGCAGCTTCGGGACAGGGGAAGGCGAGCAGTACTTC. The encoded protein is CASSFGTGEGEQYF. Using reference TRBV13 and TRBJ2-7 for the parts outside the CDR3, the full variable domain is AAGVIQSPRHLIKEKRETATLKCYPIPRHDTVYWYQQGPGQDPQFLISFYEKMQSDKGSIPDRFSAQQFSDYHSELNMSSLELGDSALYFCASSFGTGEGEQYFGPGTRLTVT.

This rearrangement joins TRBV7-9 to TRBJ1-1, with TRBD1 identical over 8 bases. The V gene end was trimmed by 4 bases and the J gene end by 4 bases; junction bases not matched to a gene: 5. CDR1 is SEHNR and CDR2 is FQNEAQ in the germline V gene (reference sequence). The length of the CDR3 is 14 residues. CDR3 region: CASSSQGQVTEAFF. DNA of the CDR3: TGTGCCAGCAGCTCCCAGGGACAGGTCACTGAAGCTTTCTTT.